This entry is about one TCR beta chain. Its specificity is unknown. This entry comes from a study of beta chain features in type 1 diabetes. At the level of the study: Age and gender were similar between patients and healthy donors, as were cell yields. Whole-study results and caveats: Overrepresentation of cells with high TCR expression could result from cDNA sequencing. Individuals with type 1 diabetes displayed fewer insertions and more deletions at VDJ junctions.

Germline loops: CDR1 LNHDA, CDR2 SQIVND (reference sequence). This CDR3 has 13 amino acids. Trimming shortened V by 5 bases and J by 4 bases, and 11 bases separated the two germline ends. The isolated RNA, all of it, was reverse transcribed, so expressed TCRB transcripts were what got sequenced. Measured with immunoSEQ multiplex PCR; TCRdb has only the in-frame clones, and not every one. This table has approximately 330,000 clones, 11% appearing once. Sorted populations all had greater than 95% purity. The source of this sequence is a woman aged 25 to 45 in good health. The sequencing sample was made of naive CD4+ T cells from blood. The chain couples TRBV19 to TRBJ1-2, with TRBD1 as a possible D gene (6 bases). Written as DNA, the CDR3 is TGTGCCAGTAGTGCGGACAGAAGCTATGGCTACACCTTC. Its protein product is CASSADRSYGYTF.